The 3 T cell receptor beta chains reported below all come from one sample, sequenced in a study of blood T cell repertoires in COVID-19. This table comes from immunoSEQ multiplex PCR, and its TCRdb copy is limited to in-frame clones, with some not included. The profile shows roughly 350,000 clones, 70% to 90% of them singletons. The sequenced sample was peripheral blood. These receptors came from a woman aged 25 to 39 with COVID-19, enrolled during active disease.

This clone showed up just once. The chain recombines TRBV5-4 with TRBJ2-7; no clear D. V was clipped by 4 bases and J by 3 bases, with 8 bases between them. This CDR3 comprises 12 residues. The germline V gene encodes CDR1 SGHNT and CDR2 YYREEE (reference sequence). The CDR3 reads CASSHNSYEQYF. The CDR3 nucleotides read TGTGCCAGCAGCCACAACAGCTACGAGCAGTACTTC.

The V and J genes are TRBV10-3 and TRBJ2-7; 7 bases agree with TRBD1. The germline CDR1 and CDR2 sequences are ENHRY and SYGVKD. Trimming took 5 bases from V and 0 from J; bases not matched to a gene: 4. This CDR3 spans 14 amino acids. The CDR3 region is CAISSGTASYEQYF. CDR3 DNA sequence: TGTGCCATCAGTTCCGGGACAGCCTCCTACGAGCAGTACTTC.

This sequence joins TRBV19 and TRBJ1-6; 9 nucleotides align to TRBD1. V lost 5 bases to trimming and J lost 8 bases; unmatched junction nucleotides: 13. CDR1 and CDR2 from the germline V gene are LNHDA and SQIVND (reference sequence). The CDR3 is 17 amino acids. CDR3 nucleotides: TGTGCCAGTAGTCGAAAAACCGGGACAGGGTATGATTCACCCCTCCACTTT. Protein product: CASSRKTGTGYDSPLHF.